This TCR beta chain was sequenced for a study of blood T cell repertoires in COVID-19 (TCRdb year 2020). About the full investigation: Samples covering the acute and convalescent phases of COVID-19 were provided by collaborators in the United States, Italy and Spain. Where HLA class I and class II types were available, the types were taken from metadata supplied by the sample provider, not from assay-based typing. The samples were drawn from two sources: the first 160 participants of the ongoing ImmuneRACE study, and some 1,300 subjects contributed by 6 global collaborators. Subjects who had been exposed to COVID-19, were actively infected with it, or had recovered from it provided the deeply sampled blood TCRbeta repertoires that made up the dataset. The material from the prospective study consisted of cDNA or gDNA derived from T cells, B-cell-depleted T cells, or PBMCs. Sample metadata almost always included a de-identified subject ID, COVID-19 status, age in years and sex. The repertoires were released in a freely available public database intended as a resource for research on the immune response to SARS-CoV-2. On the study overall, not on this receptor specifically: The amount of clinical and demographic metadata varied by source and participant and was provided uncurated.

The CDR3 numbers 14 residues from cysteine through phenylalanine. CDR3 DNA is the only sequence kept; it has 42 bases, read in frame from the first base. Reading the germline V gene gives CDR1 SQVTM and CDR2 ANQGSEA. At the junction V is shortened by 4 bases and J by 7 bases, with 17 bases in between. The immunoSEQ Assay, a bias-controlled multiplex PCR, was used to amplify TCRbeta CDR3 regions from genomic DNA. Per the source publication's procedure: Within the assay, amplification of reference gene primers was used to estimate how many nucleated cells each sample contained. To quantify the absolute abundance of each unique TCRbeta CDR3 rearrangement, sequence reads were collapsed and filtered. For each sample, productive Simpson clonality was calculated as the square root of Simpson's diversity index over productive rearrangements. Here the immuneACCESS table is served through TCRdb, limited to in-frame sequences with V and J called. Missing clones are a known gap in these copies; in checked studies unresolved V genes cover under half, and the rest lacks a known reason. The D gene and trimming were derived from the DNA, and the V and J assignments and clone size from that table. The sample records fewer than 150,000 clones, 65% to 80% of which are singletons. About 0.85% of the sample lies in the top ten.

Whole blood was collected in K2EDTA tubes by collaborating institutions according to the institutions' own protocols. Collaborator samples were shipped for TCRbeta analysis as frozen whole blood, isolated PBMCs, or DNA extracted from either sample type. Turning to this clone: The clone's antigen remains unknown. Base quality data are lacking; no much larger clone is found one base away.

The sample consisted of peripheral blood. The TCR originated in a human donor with acute or convalescent COVID-19. The donor label of this sample is uncertain. This chain is built from TRBV29-1 and TRBJ2-1; the D gene is possibly TRBD2, with 7 bases matching. Here the CDR3 is given as CSVVRSRGRNEQFF. The nucleotides are TGCAGCGTTGTTCGCTCGCGGGGGCGGAATGAGCAGTTCTTC.